This TCR beta chain was recorded in a study of OX40 agonist ivuxolimab in advanced cancers. In the study overall: Two cutaneous melanoma patients and one hepatocellular carcinoma patient, three in all, had partial responses. Study-wide findings and caveats: Part of the nonresponder group also had normalized T-cell clonal expansion that was low.

Trimming removed 1 base at V and 2 bases at J, with 6 bases between. CDR1 SGHVS and CDR2 FNYEAQ come from the germline V gene. This CDR3 contains 14 residues. The method was immunoSEQ multiplex PCR; TCRdb's version includes in-frame clones alone and lacks a portion of them. Among roughly 8,100 clones listed, about 80% were seen once. Enrollment shut out patients with autoimmune disease history or systemic immunosuppression. About this clone: What it recognizes is unknown.

The chain employs TRBV7-6 and TRBJ1-5, with D possibly being TRBD1 (6 bases). The sequences come from CD4+ or CD8+ T cells sorted from blood, collected in a trial of the OX40 agonist ivuxolimab. The TCR sequence derives from an adult with an advanced solid tumor such as melanoma, head and neck, liver or kidney cancer. Written as DNA, the CDR3 is TGTGCCAGCAGCTTAGGACAGGGCAATCAGCCCCAGCATTTT. This sequence encodes CASSLGQGNQPQHF.